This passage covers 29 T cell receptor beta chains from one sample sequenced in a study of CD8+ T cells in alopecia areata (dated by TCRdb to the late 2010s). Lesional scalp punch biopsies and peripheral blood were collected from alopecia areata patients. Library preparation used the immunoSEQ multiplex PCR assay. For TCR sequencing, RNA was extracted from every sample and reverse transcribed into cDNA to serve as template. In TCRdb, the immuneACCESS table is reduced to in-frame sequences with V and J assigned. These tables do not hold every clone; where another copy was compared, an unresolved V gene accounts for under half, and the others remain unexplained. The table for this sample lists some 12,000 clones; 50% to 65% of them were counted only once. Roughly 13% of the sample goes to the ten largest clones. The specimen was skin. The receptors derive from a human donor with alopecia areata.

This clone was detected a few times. The CDR3 coding sequence is TGTGCCAGCAGCGGTACAGGGGGCGCTTCGGAAAAACTGTTTTTT. Translating it yields CASSGTGGASEKLFF. The V gene is TRBV9, the J gene TRBJ1-4; 9 positions agree with TRBD1. V lost 3 bases, J lost 8 bases, and 8 bases stayed unmatched. The CDR3 covers 15 residues. Germline V CDR1 and CDR2: SGDLS, YYNGEE.

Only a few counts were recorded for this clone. CDR3 bases: TGCGCCAGCAGCCGGACTATCACGAATGTGGAGACCCAGTACTTC. Amino acid sequence: CASSRTITNVETQYF. This chain joins TRBV5-1 and TRBJ2-5; D perhaps matches TRBD2 (6 bases). V was trimmed by 4 bases and J by 5 bases, leaving 18 bases between them. From germline, CDR1 is SGHRS and CDR2 YFSETQ. CDR3 length: 15 amino acids.

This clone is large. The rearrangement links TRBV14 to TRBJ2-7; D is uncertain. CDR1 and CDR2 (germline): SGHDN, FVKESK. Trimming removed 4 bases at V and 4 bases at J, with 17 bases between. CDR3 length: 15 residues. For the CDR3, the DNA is TGTGCCAGCAGCCCCGGCGTGGCGCTCCCGTACGAGCAGTACTTC. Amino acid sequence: CASSPGVALPYEQYF.

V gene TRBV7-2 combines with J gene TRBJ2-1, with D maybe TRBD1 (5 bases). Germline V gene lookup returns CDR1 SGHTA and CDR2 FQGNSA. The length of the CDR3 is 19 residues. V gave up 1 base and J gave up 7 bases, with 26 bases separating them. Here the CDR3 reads CASSLDHSLVAGASNEQFF. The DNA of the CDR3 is TGTGCCAGCAGCTTAGATCACTCTCTCGTGGCTGGGGCCTCAAATGAGCAGTTCTTC.

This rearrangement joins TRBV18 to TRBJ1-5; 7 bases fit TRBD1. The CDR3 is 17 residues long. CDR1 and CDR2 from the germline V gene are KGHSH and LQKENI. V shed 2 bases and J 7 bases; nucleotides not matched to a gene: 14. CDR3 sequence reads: CASSPTPSGQPLQPQHF. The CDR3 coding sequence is TGTGCCAGCTCACCAACCCCGTCGGGACAGCCCTTGCAGCCCCAGCATTTT.

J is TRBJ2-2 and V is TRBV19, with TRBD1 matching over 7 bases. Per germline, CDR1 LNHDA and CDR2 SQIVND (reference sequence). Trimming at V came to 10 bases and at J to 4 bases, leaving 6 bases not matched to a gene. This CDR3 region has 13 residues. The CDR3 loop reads CATRGRGTGELFF. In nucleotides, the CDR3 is TGTGCCACTAGGGGGCGCGGCACCGGGGAGCTGTTTTTT.

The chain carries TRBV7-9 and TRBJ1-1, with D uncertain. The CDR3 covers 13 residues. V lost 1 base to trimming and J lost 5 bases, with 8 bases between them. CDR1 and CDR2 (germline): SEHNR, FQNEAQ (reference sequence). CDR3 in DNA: TGTGCCAGCAGCTTAGTCATGGAAACTGAAGCTTTCTTT. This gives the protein CASSLVMETEAFF. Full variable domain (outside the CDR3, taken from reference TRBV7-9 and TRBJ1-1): DTGVSQNPRHKITKRGQNVTFRCDPISEHNRLYWYRQTLGQGPEFLTYFQNEAQLEKSRLLSDRFSAERPKGSFSTLEIQRTEQGDSAMYLCASSLVMETEAFFGQGTRLTVV.

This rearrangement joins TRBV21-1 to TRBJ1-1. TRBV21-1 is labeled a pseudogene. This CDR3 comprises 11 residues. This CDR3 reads CASSKQGPAFF. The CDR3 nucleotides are TGTGCCAGCAGCAAACAGGGACCGGCTTTCTTT.

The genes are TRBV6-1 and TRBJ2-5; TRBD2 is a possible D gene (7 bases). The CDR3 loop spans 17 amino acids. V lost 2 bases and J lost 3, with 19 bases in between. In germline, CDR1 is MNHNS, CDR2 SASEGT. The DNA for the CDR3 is TGTGCCAGCAGTGAACTCTTCGGGGGGCCGGGTAAAGAGACCCAGTACTTC. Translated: CASSELFGGPGKETQYF.

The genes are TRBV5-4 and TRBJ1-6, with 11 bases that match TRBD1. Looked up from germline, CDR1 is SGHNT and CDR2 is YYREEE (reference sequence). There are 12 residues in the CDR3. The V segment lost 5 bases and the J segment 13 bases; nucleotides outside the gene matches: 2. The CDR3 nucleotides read TGTGCCAGCAGACGGGACAGGGGGCCCCTCCACTTT. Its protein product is CASRRDRGPLHF.

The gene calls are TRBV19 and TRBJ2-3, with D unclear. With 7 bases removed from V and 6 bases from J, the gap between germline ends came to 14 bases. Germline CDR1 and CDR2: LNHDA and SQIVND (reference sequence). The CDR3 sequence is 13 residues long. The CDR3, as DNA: TGTGCCAGTACCCCACCAGAGAGGGATACGCAGTATTTT. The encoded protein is CASTPPERDTQYF. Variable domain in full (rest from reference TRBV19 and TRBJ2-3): DGGITQSPKYLFRKEGQNVTLSCEQNLNHDAMYWYRQDPGQGLRLIYYSQIVNDFQKGDIAEGYSVSREKKESFPLTVTSAQKNPTAFYLCASTPPERDTQYFGPGTRLTVL.

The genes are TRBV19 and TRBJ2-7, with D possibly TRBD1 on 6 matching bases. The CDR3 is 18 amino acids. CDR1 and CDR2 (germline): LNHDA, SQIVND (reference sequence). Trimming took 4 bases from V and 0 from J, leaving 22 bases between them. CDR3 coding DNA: TGTGCCAGTAGTACCTACTTCCCAGACAGGCCGAGCTCCTACGAGCAGTACTTC. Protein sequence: CASSTYFPDRPSSYEQYF.

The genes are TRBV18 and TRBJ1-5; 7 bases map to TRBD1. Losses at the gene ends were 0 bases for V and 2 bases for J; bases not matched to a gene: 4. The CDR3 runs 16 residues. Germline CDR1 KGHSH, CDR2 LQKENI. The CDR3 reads CASSPPTGRGNQPQHF. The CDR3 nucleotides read TGTGCCAGCTCACCACCGACAGGGAGAGGCAATCAGCCCCAGCATTTT. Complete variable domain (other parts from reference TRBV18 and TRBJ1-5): NAGVMQNPRHLVRRRGQEARLRCSPMKGHSHVYWYRQLPEEGLKFMVYLQKENIIDESGMPKERFSAEFPKEGPSILRIQQVVRGDSAAYFCASSPPTGRGNQPQHFGDGTRLSIL.

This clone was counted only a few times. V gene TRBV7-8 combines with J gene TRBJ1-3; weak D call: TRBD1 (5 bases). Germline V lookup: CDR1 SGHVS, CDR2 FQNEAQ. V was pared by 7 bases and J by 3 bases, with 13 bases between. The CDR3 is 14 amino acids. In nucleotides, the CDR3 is TGTGCCAGCACCCTCGGGGGGTATGGAAACACCATATATTTT. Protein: CASTLGGYGNTIYF.

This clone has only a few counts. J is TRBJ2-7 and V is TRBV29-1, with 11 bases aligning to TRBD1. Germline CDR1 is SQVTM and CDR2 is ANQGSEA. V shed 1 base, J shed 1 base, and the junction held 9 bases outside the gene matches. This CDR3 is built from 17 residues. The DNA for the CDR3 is TGCAGCGTTGAAGCGGGGGTGGACAGGGGGCGTTCCTACGAGCAGTACTTC. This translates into CSVEAGVDRGRSYEQYF.

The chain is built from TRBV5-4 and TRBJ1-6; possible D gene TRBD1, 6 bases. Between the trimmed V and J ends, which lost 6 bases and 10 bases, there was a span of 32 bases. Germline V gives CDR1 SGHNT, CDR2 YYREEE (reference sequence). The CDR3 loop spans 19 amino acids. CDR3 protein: CASTIRRGGSLKLGSPLHF. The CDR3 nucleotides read TGTGCCAGCACCATCCGGAGGGGGGGCAGCCTAAAGCTGGGATCACCCCTCCACTTT.

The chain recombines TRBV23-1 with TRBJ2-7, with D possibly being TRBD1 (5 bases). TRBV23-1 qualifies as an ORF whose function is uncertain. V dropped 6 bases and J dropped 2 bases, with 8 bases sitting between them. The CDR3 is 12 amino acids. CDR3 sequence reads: CASRQDTYEQYF. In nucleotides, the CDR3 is TGCGCCAGCAGACAGGATACCTACGAGCAGTACTTC.

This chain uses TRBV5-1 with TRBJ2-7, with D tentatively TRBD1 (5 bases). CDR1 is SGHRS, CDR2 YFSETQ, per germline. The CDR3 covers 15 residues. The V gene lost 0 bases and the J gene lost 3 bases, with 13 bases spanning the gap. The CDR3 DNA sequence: TGCGCCAGCAGCTTGGGGGTGACAGTGTACTACGAGCAGTACTTC. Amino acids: CASSLGVTVYYEQYF.

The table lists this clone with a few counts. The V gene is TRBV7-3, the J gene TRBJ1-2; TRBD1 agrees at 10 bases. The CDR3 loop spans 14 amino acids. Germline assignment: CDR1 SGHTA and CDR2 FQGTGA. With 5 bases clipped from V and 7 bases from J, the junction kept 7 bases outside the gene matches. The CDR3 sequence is CASSPGTGVGGYTF. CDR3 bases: TGTGCCAGCAGCCCAGGGACAGGGGTGGGTGGCTACACCTTC.

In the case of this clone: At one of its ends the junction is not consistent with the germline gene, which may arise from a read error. CDR3 residues: CSADDPHRGREIQYF. Written as DNA, the CDR3 is TGCAGCGCTGACGACCCGCACAGGGGGCGGGAGATCCAGTACTTC. The chain has TRBV29-1 and TRBJ2-5, with 9 bases matching TRBD1. The CDR3 is made up of 15 amino acids. Germline V gene data show CDR1 as SQVTM and CDR2 as ANQGSEA.

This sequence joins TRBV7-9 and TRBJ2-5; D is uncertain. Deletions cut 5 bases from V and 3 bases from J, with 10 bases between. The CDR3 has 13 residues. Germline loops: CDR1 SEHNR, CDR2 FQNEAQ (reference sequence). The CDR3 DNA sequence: TGTGCCAGCAGCCAAGGGTTAGAAGAGACCCAGTACTTC. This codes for CASSQGLEETQYF.

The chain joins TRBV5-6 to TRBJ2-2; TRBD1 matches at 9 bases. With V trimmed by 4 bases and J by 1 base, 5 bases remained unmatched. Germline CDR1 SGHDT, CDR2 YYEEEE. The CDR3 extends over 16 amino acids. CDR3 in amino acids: CASSRRQGVNTGELFF. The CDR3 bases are TGTGCCAGCAGCAGGAGACAGGGGGTGAACACCGGGGAGCTGTTTTTT.

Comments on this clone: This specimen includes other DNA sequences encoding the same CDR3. In nucleotides, the CDR3 is TGTGCCAGCAGCCCAAGGGTGTCGGACGAGCAGTACTTC. As protein: CASSPRVSDEQYF. This chain uses TRBV5-4 with TRBJ2-7; D not resolved. CDR1 SGHNT and CDR2 YYREEE come from the germline V gene (reference sequence). V dropped 4 bases and J dropped 5 bases, with 13 bases sitting between them. This CDR3 is built from 13 residues.

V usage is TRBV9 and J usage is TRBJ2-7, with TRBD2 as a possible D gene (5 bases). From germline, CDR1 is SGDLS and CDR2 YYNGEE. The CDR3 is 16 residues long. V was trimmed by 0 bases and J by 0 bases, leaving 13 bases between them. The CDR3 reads CASSVGFGGLSYEQYF. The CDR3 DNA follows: TGTGCCAGCAGCGTAGGGTTCGGAGGCCTCTCCTACGAGCAGTACTTC.

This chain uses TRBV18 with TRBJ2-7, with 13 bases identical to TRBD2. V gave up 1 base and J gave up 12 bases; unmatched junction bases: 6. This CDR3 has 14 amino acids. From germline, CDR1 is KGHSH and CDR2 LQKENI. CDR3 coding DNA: TGTGCCAGCTCACCACGAGGACTAGCGGGAGAGGGGTACTTC. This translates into CASSPRGLAGEGYF.

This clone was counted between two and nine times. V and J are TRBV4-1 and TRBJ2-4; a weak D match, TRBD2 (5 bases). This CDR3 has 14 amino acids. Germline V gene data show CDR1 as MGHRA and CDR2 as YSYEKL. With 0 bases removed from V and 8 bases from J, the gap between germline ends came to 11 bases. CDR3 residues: CASSQDRSGDIQYF. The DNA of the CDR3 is TGCGCCAGCAGCCAAGATCGATCCGGGGACATTCAGTACTTC.

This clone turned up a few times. The CDR3: CSAGDWVGGEETQYF. As DNA, the CDR3 is TGCAGCGCCGGCGATTGGGTTGGGGGAGAAGAGACCCAGTACTTC. The rearrangement joins TRBV29-1 to TRBJ2-5, with D perhaps TRBD1 or TRBD2 (5 bases each). Trimming removed 7 bases at V and 3 bases at J, with 21 bases between. The CDR3 totals 15 residues. Germline V gene lookup returns CDR1 SQVTM and CDR2 ANQGSEA.

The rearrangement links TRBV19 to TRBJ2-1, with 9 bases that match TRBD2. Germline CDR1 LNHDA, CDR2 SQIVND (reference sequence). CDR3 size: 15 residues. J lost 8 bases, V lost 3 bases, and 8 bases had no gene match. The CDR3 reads CASSMMAGGFDEQFF. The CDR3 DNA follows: TGTGCCAGTAGTATGATGGCGGGAGGGTTCGATGAGCAGTTCTTC.

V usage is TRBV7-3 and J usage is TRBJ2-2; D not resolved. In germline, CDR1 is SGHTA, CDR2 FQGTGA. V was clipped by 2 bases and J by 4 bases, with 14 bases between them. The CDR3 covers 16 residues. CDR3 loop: CASSLGRTLRTGELFF. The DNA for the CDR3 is TGTGCCAGCAGCTTAGGACGGACCCTACGCACCGGGGAGCTGTTTTTT.